This T cell receptor (beta chain) was identified during a study of control samples from healthy donors and cancer patients. The V gene lost 5 bases and the J gene lost 9 bases, with 20 bases spanning the gap. Germline V lookup: CDR1 SEHNR, CDR2 FQNEAQ (reference sequence). The CDR3 consists of 15 residues. Using immunoSEQ multiplex PCR, the repertoire was profiled, and TCRdb retains in-frame clones only, with some absent. The sample records about 160,000 clones, 90% to 95% being singletons. The sequence derives from a woman in her 30s in good health. Source material: blood. The chain combines TRBV7-9 with TRBJ2-1; D is perhaps TRBD2 (5 bases). CDR3 in amino acids: CASSTQVSPAGEQFF. The DNA of the CDR3 is TGTGCCAGCAGCACCCAGGTCTCCCCTGCGGGTGAGCAGTTCTTC.